The source of this T cell receptor beta chain is a study of blood T cells in healthy people across ages. This clonotype turned up a few times. Germline assignment: CDR1 KGHDR and CDR2 SFDVKD. This CDR3 is 14 amino acids long. Between the trimmed V and J ends, which lost 6 bases and 6 bases, there was a span of 13 bases. A sample-barcoded 5' primer and a J-beta primer mix were used in a second PCR of roughly 6 to 11 cycles. TCRdb used MiXCR to reprocess the 5' RACE reads, holding one entry per CDR3 protein. The table lists more than 900,000 distinct CDR3 sequences, about 25% of them singletons, with less than 0.75% in the top ten. These same data were also listed under a study on T cells of mothers and their children.

This receptor was taken from a girl aged 2 to 9 in good health. The chain employs TRBV24-1 and TRBJ2-2, with no clear D. The sample taken for sequencing was blood. Here the CDR3 DNA reads TGTGCCACCAGTTACCGGAAGCTCGCCGGGGAGCTGTTTTTT. Its protein product is CATSYRKLAGELFF.